This is a list of T cell receptor beta chains from one sample in a study of blood T cell repertoires in COVID-19. Sequencing was performed with immunoSEQ multiplex PCR; in TCRdb, only in-frame clones are kept and a portion is missing. The sample has 90,000 to 120,000 clones; about 80% are singletons. Sequencing input: peripheral blood. Receptors originate from a woman aged 70-85 years with acute or convalescent COVID-19. CDR3s include the opening cysteine and the closing phenylalanine or tryptophan. The D gene is left open where the match is weak. Clone size is not always given. Where it is, it says once, few, many or a class for expanded clones.

TRBJ1-2 once - TRBV28 TGTGCCAGCGGGGGGAGGATCGTATATGGCTACACCTTC CASGGRIVYGYTF
TRBJ1-1 once - TRBV18 TGTGCCAGCTCACCAGGACAGAAGCTAACTGAAGCTTTCTTT CASSPGQKLTEAFF
TRBJ2-2 - - TRBV7-6 TGTGCCAGCAGCCCCCAGGCCCCACGGTGGGCCACGAACACCGGGGAGCTGTTTTTT CASSPQAPRWATNTGELFF
TRBJ1-2 - - TRBV19 TGTGCCAGTAGGGACAGTAGGATCTATGGCTACACCTTC CASRDSRIYGYTF
TRBJ2-3 - - TRBV11-3 TGTGCCAGCAGCTTATTGGCTTCCACAGATACGCAGTATTTT CASSLLASTDTQYF
TRBJ1-5 - - TRBV9 TGTGCCAGCAGCCCTAGAGGGGACTCGCGTCAGCCCCAGCATTTT CASSPRGDSRQPQHF
TRBJ1-1 once - TRBV6-5 TGTGCCAGCACCCCAGGGGCAGGGGTCACTGAAGCTTTCTTT CASTPGAGVTEAFF
TRBJ1-2 few TRBD1 TRBV7-9 TGTGCCAGCAGCTTTTCCGGGACAGAGTATTCTGGCTACACCTTC CASSFSGTEYSGYTF
TRBJ2-3 - TRBD2 TRBV4-2 TGTGCCAGCAGCCACCCGGGAGCGGGACGGATCACAGATACGCAGTATTTT CASSHPGAGRITDTQYF
TRBJ1-5 - - TRBV24-1 TGTGCCACCAGTGCCCGGGGGGGCGTGGGCAATCAGCCCCAGCATTTT CATSARGGVGNQPQHF
TRBJ1-3 - - TRBV28 TGTGCCAGCAGTTTGTCAGGAGGCTCTGGAAACACCATATATTTT CASSLSGGSGNTIYF
TRBJ1-1 - - TRBV3-1/TRBV3-2 TGTGCCAGCAGCCAGGGCAGGGCGAACACTGAAGCTTTCTTT CASSQGRANTEAFF
TRBJ2-7 few TRBD2 TRBV3-1/TRBV3-2 TGTGCCAGCAGCCAGAGGGGAGGGGAACTCGAGCAGTACTTC CASSQRGGELEQYF